The entry that follows covers one T cell receptor (beta chain) sequence. This clone was counted once. The specificity of this receptor is unknown. Base qualities are missing; no much larger clone stands one base away. The source of the sample is a study of T cell responses to AZD1222 COVID-19 vaccine (dated by TCRdb to the early 2020s). The study in broad terms: TCR sequencing covered 233 trial participants: 200 to 220 given two doses of AZD1222 and some 25 given two doses of MenACWY control vaccine. Enrollment into the trials was organized by age into subgroups of 18-55, 56-69 and 70-plus years, and those subgroups contained about 160, 30 and 59 TCR-sequenced participants, respectively. General conclusions and limits of the study: Conclusions about previously exposed vaccinees are limited, since just five or six AZD1222 recipients were seropositive for SARS-CoV-2 at baseline. In the small 56-69-year group, the increase in depth fell short of significance, most likely because of low power. Reportedly, close to half of the unique spike-specific TCRs recognized epitopes lying outside the regions that are mutated in the B.1.351 and B.1.1.7 variants. Because no samples from the day 14 peak response were available, repertoires could be characterized only after the peak T cell response. Vaccine-associated CD4 TCRs spanned the whole spike protein, with dominant responses in regions 160-218 and 743-854. Participants were mostly white British and included more females than males, and it was suggested by the authors that clonal diversity may have been underestimated. Spike-specific TCR breadth and depth rose significantly after two AZD1222 doses compared with day 0 and with MenACWY recipients.

The cysteine opens and the phenylalanine closes a CDR3 of 12 amino acids. The read is trimmed to its CDR3 DNA, 36 bases read in frame from base 1. The CDR3 regions of human TCRbeta chains were analyzed by immunosequencing. The authors processed their data as follows. TCRs in the repertoires were matched against a reference library of SARS-CoV-2-specific TCRs that had been generated with the MIRA antigen-specificity platform. Breadth was defined as the fraction of unique TCRs that were SARS-CoV-2-associated. Depth was defined as the fraction of total T cells that were SARS-CoV-2-associated. Using the MIRA data, every spike-specific TCR was mapped to the spike region that the TCR reacted to and assigned to either a CD4 or a CD8 class. Log10-transformed breadth and depth values were compared by one-way ANOVA with Sidak's multiple comparisons tests. Not all clones reach the TCRdb copy of this immuneACCESS table, which keeps in-frame sequences only. Checked studies attribute under half of the gap to unresolved V genes and leave the rest unexplained. The D gene and trimming were derived from the DNA, and the V and J assignments and clone size from that table. The sample table records roughly 180,000 clones; just over 90% of these occur just once. The ten largest clonotypes hold about 3.5% of the sample.

What this sample's time point label stands for: about 28 days (+/-7) after the second vaccine dose. Because spike-specific TCR depth and breadth did not differ between the two schedules, AZD1222 recipients who got a second dose at roughly 4 weeks were pooled with those who got a second dose at roughly 12 weeks. The vaccinee samples were drawn from two UK trials, COV001 and COV002, one of which was a single-blind randomized controlled phase 2/3 trial testing AZD1222 (ChAdOx1 nCoV-19) in healthy adults. For TCRbeta chain sequencing, PBMC samples from trial participants were taken at day 0 and at day 28 after the second dose.

The sequencing used peripheral blood, collected 28 days after the second AZD1222 dose. The sequence came from an adult who received the AZD1222 COVID-19 vaccine. In this chain, TRBV21-1 is recombined with TRBJ2-7; TRBD2 was called by the table and not checked on the DNA. TRBV21-1 is a pseudogene segment. The CDR3 is CASSKRAYEQYF. The nucleotide sequence reads as follows: TGTGCCAGCAGCAAACGGGCCTACGAGCAGTACTTC.